These 16 T cell receptor beta chains came from one sample sequenced in a study of response to subunit inactivated influenza vaccine. TCRdb reprocessed the RT-PCR reads with MiXCR, giving one entry per CDR3 protein. There are approximately 300,000 distinct CDR3 sequences in the sample; approximately 20% occur only once, and approximately 10% lies in the top ten. This sample comprised PBMCs from blood, obtained 21 months after vaccination. The receptor source for this set is a man between 50 and 75 years old who received an inactivated influenza vaccine.

A few counts support this clonotype. The chain uses TRBV5-1 and TRBJ1-5; 9 bases agree with TRBD1. CDR1 is SGHRS and CDR2 is YFSETQ in the germline V gene. The CDR3 extends over 14 amino acids. The J segment lost 8 bases and the V segment lost 4 bases, leaving 7 bases of the junction unmatched. The CDR3: CASSTRQGEKPQHF. The CDR3 nucleotides are TGCGCCAGCAGCACAAGACAGGGGGAGAAGCCCCAGCATTTT.

This clonotype was seen ten or more times. The chain couples TRBV7-2 to TRBJ1-1, with 7 bases matching TRBD1. The CDR3 runs to 14 residues. The trim removed 5 bases at V and 1 base at J, leaving 4 bases unmatched. Germline CDR1 and CDR2: SGHTA and FQGNSA. CDR3 in DNA: TGTGCCAGCAGCACCCGACAGGGGAACACTGAAGCTTTCTTT. It encodes CASSTRQGNTEAFF.

V usage is TRBV11-2 and J usage is TRBJ1-1; weak D call: TRBD1 (6 bases). Between the trimmed V and J ends, which lost 1 base and 1 base, there was a span of 19 bases. Germline CDR1 is SGHAT and CDR2 is FQNNGV. The CDR3 totals 18 residues. The CDR3 is CASSLVIGGSLGNTEAFF. As DNA, the CDR3 is TGTGCCAGCAGCTTAGTCATAGGGGGGTCCCTAGGGAACACTGAAGCTTTCTTT. The full variable domain, its missing parts supplied by reference TRBV11-2 and TRBJ1-1, is EAGVAQSPRYKIIEKRQSVAFWCNPISGHATLYWYQQILGQGPKLLIQFQNNGVVDDSQLPKDRFSAERLKGVDSTLKIQPAKLEDSAVYLCASSLVIGGSLGNTEAFFGQGTRLTVV.

The rearrangement joins TRBV14 to TRBJ2-1; weak D call: TRBD1 (6 bases). V was cut by 4 bases and J by 5 bases, with 9 bases left in between. The CDR3 has 13 residues. Germline loops: CDR1 SGHDN, CDR2 FVKESK. The CDR3 sequence: CASSPWTDNEQFF. In DNA form, the CDR3 reads TGTGCCAGCAGCCCCTGGACAGACAATGAGCAGTTCTTC.

The chain employs TRBV4-3 and TRBJ1-2, with no clear D. V was cut by 2 bases and J by 1 base, with 17 bases left in between. The CDR3 is 17 amino acids. Germline V gene lookup returns CDR1 LGHNA and CDR2 YSLEER. The DNA of the CDR3 is TGCGCCAGCAGCCAAAGGGCGGAGGGCGCGGGTAACTATGGCTACACCTTC. This sequence encodes CASSQRAEGAGNYGYTF.

In its sample, this clonotype was seen a few times. The rearrangement joins TRBV10-3 to TRBJ1-2; tentative D call: TRBD1 (5 bases). CDR3 length: 15 amino acids. Trimming left V 7 bases short and J 0 bases short, with 15 bases between. Germline values: CDR1 ENHRY, CDR2 SYGVKD. As DNA, the CDR3 is TGTGCCATCACCCTAGGGACGGCGGCTAACTATGGCTACACCTTC. This translates into CAITLGTAANYGYTF.

The gene calls are TRBV11-2 and TRBJ2-1; 11 bases align to TRBD2. CDR3 length: 16 amino acids. Germline CDR1 reads SGHAT; CDR2 reads FQNNGV. With V trimmed by 3 bases and J by 0 bases, 1 base remained unmatched. In nucleotides, the CDR3 is TGTGCCAGCAGCTTTACTAGCGGGAGCTCCTACAATGAGCAGTTCTTC. It specifies CASSFTSGSSYNEQFF.

The chain has TRBV29-1 and TRBJ2-3, with a possible D match to TRBD1 (6 bases). The CDR3 totals 14 residues. The germline V gene has CDR1 SQVTM and CDR2 ANQGSEA. V shed 6 bases and J shed 0 bases, with 13 bases lying between them. CDR3 sequence: CSVSGQYSTDTQYF. CDR3 nucleotides: TGCAGCGTCTCTGGACAGTATAGCACAGATACGCAGTATTTT.

The chain combines TRBV11-3 with TRBJ2-2, with D hard to call. The CDR3 spans 13 residues. The V end was cut by 1 base, the J end by 6 bases, with 6 bases between. The germline gives CDR1 SGHNT, CDR2 YENEEA. CDR3 amino acids: CASSLVSAGELFF. In DNA form, the CDR3 reads TGTGCCAGCAGCTTAGTCTCAGCCGGGGAGCTGTTTTTT.

This clonotype was seen many times. The gene calls are TRBV7-3 and TRBJ1-3, with D unclear. CDR3 length equals 17 residues. The V gene's germline CDR1 is SGHTA and CDR2 FQGTGA. The V end was cut by 2 bases, the J end by 0 bases, with 14 bases between. The CDR3 region has the DNA TGTGCCAGCAGCTTAGACCGAGGAGCGCCCTCTGGAAACACCATATATTTT. Its translation: CASSLDRGAPSGNTIYF.

This clonotype came up a few times. The CDR3 DNA follows: TGTGCCAGCAGCTACGGGACAGGGGCAGATACGCAGTATTTT. This translates into CASSYGTGADTQYF. The chain has TRBV7-2 and TRBJ2-3; 10 bases are a match to TRBD1. Germline CDR1 reads SGHTA; CDR2 reads FQGNSA. The length of the CDR3 is 14 residues. V lost 4 bases, J lost 4 bases, and 2 bases stayed unmatched.

This chain joins TRBV11-2 and TRBJ2-4, with 15 bases that match TRBD2. V was pared by 0 bases and J by 2 bases, with 11 bases of the junction left unmatched. The length of the CDR3 is 21 residues. CDR1 and CDR2 from the germline V gene are SGHAT and FQNNGV. The CDR3 region is CASSLDIGLAGGPSTKNIQYF. CDR3 coding DNA: TGTGCCAGCAGCTTAGATATTGGACTAGCGGGAGGGCCCTCAACCAAAAACATTCAGTACTTC.

Only a few counts were recorded for this clonotype. This chain joins TRBV24-1 and TRBJ2-1, with D hard to call. Germline V gene lookup returns CDR1 KGHDR and CDR2 SFDVKD. The CDR3 contains 17 residues. Trimming removed 4 bases from V and 2 bases from J, with 17 bases in between. CDR3 nucleotides: TGTGCCACCAGTGACTTGATCTCAAGCTATACCTACAATGAGCAGTTCTTC. Its protein product is CATSDLISSYTYNEQFF.

The chain combines TRBV27 with TRBJ1-2; D remains unclear. Germline assignment: CDR1 MNHEY and CDR2 SMNVEV (reference sequence). This CDR3 region has 14 residues. The ends were cut back, 0 bases at V and 0 bases at J, with 5 bases in the middle. CDR3 sequence: CASSLSEANYGYTF. In DNA form, the CDR3 reads TGTGCCAGCAGTTTATCGGAGGCTAACTATGGCTACACCTTC.

This clonotype was seen ten or more times. J is TRBJ1-1 and V is TRBV7-2, with D unclear. The length of the CDR3 is 13 residues. With 4 bases removed from V and 4 bases from J, the gap between germline ends came to 10 bases. Per the germline V gene, CDR1 is SGHTA and CDR2 is FQGNSA. CDR3 region: CASSSYPGTEAFF. In DNA form, the CDR3 reads TGTGCCAGCAGCTCGTACCCGGGCACTGAAGCTTTCTTT. Based on the CDR3 plus reference TRBV7-2 and TRBJ1-1, the full variable domain is GAGVSQSPSNKVTEKGKDVELRCDPISGHTALYWYRQSLGQGLEFLIYFQGNSAPDKSGLPSDRFSAERTGGSVSTLTIQRTQQEDSAVYLCASSSYPGTEAFFGQGTRLTVV.

This rearrangement joins TRBV5-6 to TRBJ1-2; D remains ambiguous. Deletions cut 4 bases from V and 5 bases from J, with 15 bases between. This CDR3 comprises 14 residues. CDR1 SGHDT and CDR2 YYEEEE come from the germline V gene. The CDR3 sequence is CASSPGPGGYGYTF. CDR3 DNA: TGTGCCAGCAGCCCCGGTCCGGGTGGGTATGGCTACACCTTC.